What follows describes a single T cell receptor beta chain. The CDR3 covers 13 residues. CDR1 and CDR2 from the germline V gene are SGHRS and YFSETQ. After removal of 5 bases from V and 3 bases from J, the junction contained 4 bases not matched to a gene. This record belongs to a study of blood T cell repertoires in COVID-19. The wider study: The United States, Italy and Spain were the sources of the acute and convalescent COVID-19 samples. Nucleic acid was either cDNA or gDNA, and it came from T cells, B-cell-depleted T cells, or PBMCs.

Study processing details: Reference gene primer amplification gave estimated nucleated cell counts. Profiling relied on immunoSEQ multiplex PCR, and the TCRdb table lists in-frame clones only, not all of them. The V and J calls and clone size were taken over from that table, and D and trimming were inferred from the DNA. Altogether about 170,000 clones are present, 87% being singletons, with the ten largest covering about 1.6%. The TCR comes from a woman in her fifties or sixties with acute or convalescent COVID-19. The rearrangement joins TRBV5-1 to TRBJ1-2; 7 bases map to TRBD1. Sequenced sample: peripheral blood. The CDR3, as DNA: TGCGCCAGCAGTCAAGACAGGGACTATGGCTACACCTTC. Amino acids: CASSQDRDYGYTF.